The clone carrying this TCR beta chain was picked up a small number of times. Its antigen is undetermined. This sample was included in a study of cytomegalovirus exposure and HLA in healthy donors. Study-wide points: Most TCR sequences were rare, but some public TCRs occurred in many donors. In a later analysis, the majority of CMV-associated beta chains seemingly showed HLA restriction. Researchers catalogued approximately 170 TCR beta chains as cytomegalovirus-associated. Productive status was seen about 87% or about 30% of the time for most TCR beta V segments in an earlier analysis.

The PCR was carried out with 60 Vbeta primers and 13 Jbeta primers. Some clones are missing from TCRdb's copy, which holds only in-frame ones; the method was immunoSEQ multiplex PCR. The data contain about 160,000 clones, about 80% of them singletons. Germline lookup yields CDR1 SGHVS and CDR2 FNYEAQ. V was pared by 5 bases and J by 8 bases, with 15 bases between. This CDR3 has 13 amino acids. V is TRBV7-6 and J is TRBJ1-2; no clear D. This receptor was obtained from a female donor in good health and CMV-seronegative. Sequenced sample: PBMCs. The CDR3, as DNA: TGTGCCAGCAGCGCAATGGGCGCGGGGGGCTACACCTTC. It encodes CASSAMGAGGYTF. Based on the CDR3 plus reference TRBV7-6 and TRBJ1-2, the full variable domain is GAGVSQSPRYKVTKRGQDVALRCDPISGHVSLYWYRQALGQGPEFLTYFNYEAQQDKSGLPNDRFSAERPEGSISTLTIQRTEQRDSAMYRCASSAMGAGGYTFGSGTRLTVV.